The 30 T cell receptor beta chains in this list originate from one sample, sequenced in a study of blood T cell repertoires in COVID-19. This table comes from immunoSEQ multiplex PCR, and its TCRdb copy is limited to in-frame clones, with some not included. The sample contains just over 200,000 clones, around 82% of which appear only once. Sequencing input: peripheral blood. The receptor source for this set is a woman aged 65 to 85 with acute or convalescent COVID-19.

With respect to this clone: Other DNA sequences in the same sample also yield this CDR3. The chain uses TRBV18 and TRBJ2-7, with 11 bases aligning to TRBD2. V trimming: 3 bases; J trimming: 4 bases; junction bases outside the gene matches: 2. CDR1 is KGHSH, CDR2 LQKENI, per germline. This CDR3 comprises 14 residues. The CDR3 loop reads CASSPGTSGYEQYF. CDR3 DNA sequence: TGTGCCAGCTCACCCGGGACTAGCGGATACGAGCAGTACTTC. Variable domain in full (rest from reference TRBV18 and TRBJ2-7): NAGVMQNPRHLVRRRGQEARLRCSPMKGHSHVYWYRQLPEEGLKFMVYLQKENIIDESGMPKERFSAEFPKEGPSILRIQQVVRGDSAAYFCASSPGTSGYEQYFGPGTRLTVT.

In nucleotides, the CDR3 is TGTGCCAGCTCACCGGCCGGGAACAATGAGCAGTTCTTC. Protein: CASSPAGNNEQFF. The chain couples TRBV18 to TRBJ2-1; TRBD2 is a possible D gene (5 bases). V was shortened by 3 bases and J by 5 bases, with 8 bases between the two germline ends. The germline V gene encodes CDR1 KGHSH and CDR2 LQKENI. CDR3 length equals 13 residues.

This clone was detected only once. This chain connects TRBV7-2 to TRBJ1-1; D remains unclear. This CDR3 spans 11 amino acids. Germline lookup yields CDR1 SGHTA and CDR2 FQGNSA. V shed 5 bases and J shed 5 bases, with 6 bases lying between them. In DNA, the CDR3 is TGTGCCAGCAGCCGACAAACTGAAGCTTTCTTT. Encoded protein: CASSRQTEAFF.

The chain combines TRBV5-4 with TRBJ1-1, with 8 nucleotides matching TRBD1. In germline, CDR1 is SGHNT, CDR2 YYREEE (reference sequence). Trimming cost V 3 bases and J 0 bases; bases outside gene matches: 4. CDR3 length: 15 amino acids. The DNA of the CDR3 is TGTGCCAGCAGCTCGGGACAGGCGGTGAACACTGAAGCTTTCTTT. Encoded protein: CASSSGQAVNTEAFF.

The chain joins TRBV19 to TRBJ2-5; 7 bases match TRBD1. The CDR3 covers 14 residues. Germline V gene sequence: CDR1 LNHDA, CDR2 SQIVND (reference sequence). Trimming took 7 bases from V and 2 from J; bases not matched to a gene: 7. Here the CDR3 reads CASTPGTEQETQYF. The CDR3 bases are TGTGCCAGTACCCCGGGGACAGAACAAGAGACCCAGTACTTC.

In its sample, this clone was seen once. The rearrangement links TRBV7-2 to TRBJ2-5; perhaps TRBD1 as D (5 bases). This CDR3 has 13 amino acids. The ends were cut back, 5 bases at V and 1 base at J, with 8 bases in the middle. Germline values: CDR1 SGHTA, CDR2 FQGNSA. CDR3 nucleotides: TGTGCCAGCAGCCGCAGGGTCCAAGAGACCCAGTACTTC. It encodes CASSRRVQETQYF.

This chain links TRBV27 with TRBJ2-7; D might be TRBD1 (6 bases). V lost 2 bases and J 1 base, leaving 15 bases between the germline ends. The CDR3 loop spans 16 amino acids. The germline V gene has CDR1 MNHEY and CDR2 SMNVEV (reference sequence). CDR3 residues: CASSLALKGVSYEQYF. The CDR3 coding sequence is TGTGCCAGCAGTTTAGCGCTCAAGGGGGTTTCCTACGAGCAGTACTTC.

As to this clone: The identical CDR3 is also encoded by other nucleotide sequences in the sample. V usage is TRBV19 and J usage is TRBJ1-5, with D maybe TRBD1 (6 bases). This CDR3 comprises 14 residues. Germline V gene lookup returns CDR1 LNHDA and CDR2 SQIVND (reference sequence). Deletions cut 3 bases from V and 4 bases from J, with 10 bases between. CDR3 DNA: TGTGCCAGTAGTATCGGCACAGGGAATCAGCCCCAGCATTTT. Translating it yields CASSIGTGNQPQHF.

The rearrangement joins TRBV5-1 to TRBJ2-3; 7 nucleotides align to TRBD2. Per germline, CDR1 SGHRS and CDR2 YFSETQ. The CDR3 is 13 residues long. V was clipped by 6 bases and J by 0 bases; unmatched bases: 1. CDR3: CASTSGSTDTQYF. In DNA, the CDR3 is TGCGCCAGCACTAGCGGTAGCACAGATACGCAGTATTTT.

The chain has TRBV6-5 and TRBJ1-4; 9 bases fit TRBD1. The CDR3 sequence is 14 residues long. Per germline, CDR1 MNHEY and CDR2 SVGAGI. Trimming removed 6 bases from V and 8 bases from J; junction bases left unmatched: 7. In DNA form, the CDR3 reads TGTGCCAGCAGCCGGGACAGGGAGAAAGAAAAACTGTTTTTT. Translating it yields CASSRDREKEKLFF.

V is TRBV29-1 and J is TRBJ2-1, with 13 bases aligning to TRBD2. The CDR3 has 17 amino acids. Per germline, CDR1 SQVTM and CDR2 ANQGSEA. The trim removed 8 bases at V and 1 base at J, leaving 11 bases unmatched. Here the CDR3 reads CSFSGTSGNPSYNEQFF. The CDR3 bases are TGCAGCTTCTCCGGGACTAGCGGGAATCCATCCTACAATGAGCAGTTCTTC.

The chain uses TRBV30 and TRBJ1-1; D uncertain. This CDR3 contains 13 residues. Trimming cost V 1 base and J 6 bases, with 12 bases left between them. Germline lookup yields CDR1 GTSNPN and CDR2 SVGIG (reference sequence). The CDR3 DNA follows: TGTGCCTGGAGTGACAGATACGATTCTGAAGCTTTCTTT. The encoded protein is CAWSDRYDSEAFF. Together with reference TRBV30 and TRBJ1-1, the CDR3 gives the full variable domain: SQTIHQWPATLVQPVGSPLSLECTVEGTSNPNLYWYRQAAGRGLQLLFYSVGIGQISSEVPQNLSASRPQDRQFILSSKKLLLSDSGFYLCAWSDRYDSEAFFGQGTRLTVV.

This clone was recorded once. The chain uses TRBV7-9 and TRBJ1-2; 10 nucleotides align to TRBD1. The V and J ends lost 3 bases and 2 bases, in that order; junction bases with no gene match: 6. The CDR3 extends over 16 amino acids. CDR1 is SEHNR, CDR2 FQNEAQ, per germline (reference sequence). DNA of the CDR3: TGTGCCAGCAGCTTGGACAGGGGGATTACCAACTATGGCTACACCTTC. Amino acid sequence: CASSLDRGITNYGYTF.

The chain is built from TRBV2 and TRBJ1-1; D remains ambiguous. In germline, CDR1 is SNHLY, CDR2 FYNNEI. The CDR3 totals 13 residues. The V and J ends lost 6 bases and 5 bases respectively, with 13 bases between them. The CDR3 reads CASRSGRRTEAFF. The CDR3 nucleotides read TGTGCCAGCAGGTCGGGGAGGCGGACTGAAGCTTTCTTT.

This chain links TRBV9 with TRBJ2-7, with D possibly TRBD2 on 5 matching bases. The CDR3 contains 14 residues. Germline loops: CDR1 SGDLS, CDR2 YYNGEE. The V end was cut by 3 bases, the J end by 4 bases, with 14 bases between. The CDR3 sequence is CASSGGRGSYEQYF. In nucleotides, the CDR3 is TGTGCCAGCAGCGGCGGACGAGGGTCTTACGAGCAGTACTTC.

The rearrangement links TRBV6-1 to TRBJ1-5, with 9 bases fitting TRBD1. There are 15 residues in the CDR3. J gave up 4 bases and V 3 bases, and 4 bases lay outside the gene matches. Germline CDR1 is MNHNS and CDR2 is SASEGT. The CDR3 DNA sequence: TGTGCCAGCAGTGAGACAGGGGGACGGAATCAGCCCCAGCATTTT. Translation gives CASSETGGRNQPQHF.

The chain couples TRBV28 to TRBJ2-7; perhaps TRBD1 as D (6 bases). Germline CDR1 MDHEN, CDR2 SYDVKM. V lost 0 bases and J 5 bases, leaving 11 bases between the germline ends. The CDR3 contains 14 residues. CDR3 in amino acids: CASSLWGARDEQYF. CDR3 bases: TGTGCCAGCAGTTTATGGGGGGCGCGCGACGAGCAGTACTTC.

The V call is TRBV10-2, the J call TRBJ1-5, with TRBD1 matching 9 bases. The CDR3 sequence is 15 residues long. Germline V CDR1 and CDR2: WSHSY, SAAADI. The junction had 6 bases not matched to a gene; V was cut back by 3 bases and J by 6 bases. The CDR3 is CASSDRGTGLQPQHF. DNA for the CDR3: TGCGCCAGCAGTGATAGGGGGACAGGGCTTCAGCCCCAGCATTTT.

The chain uses TRBV7-2 and TRBJ1-1; perhaps TRBD1 as D (5 bases). The CDR3 length is 14 residues. Trimming pared 1 base from V and 5 bases from J, leaving 11 bases between. Germline-derived CDR1 and CDR2 are SGHTA and FQGNSA. The CDR3 DNA sequence: TGTGCCAGCAGCTTAGTGTCCAGGGAAACTGAAGCTTTCTTT. This encodes CASSLVSRETEAFF.

The chain carries TRBV27 and TRBJ2-3; 8 nucleotides align to TRBD1. The CDR3 loop spans 14 amino acids. V shed 6 bases and J 2 bases; nucleotides not matched to a gene: 4. CDR1 is MNHEY, CDR2 SMNVEV, per germline (reference sequence). Here the CDR3 reads CASRLDRATDTQYF. The CDR3 bases are TGTGCCAGCAGGTTGGACAGGGCCACAGATACGCAGTATTTT.

The rearrangement links TRBV15 to TRBJ1-6; D might be TRBD1 (5 bases). This CDR3 has 15 residues. Deletions cut 1 base from V and 8 bases from J, with 12 bases between. Germline V gene sequence: CDR1 LNHNV, CDR2 YYDKDF (reference sequence). The CDR3 DNA is TGTGCCACCAGCAGAGGTGGGGGGACGGATTCACCCCTCCACTTT. Its translation is CATSRGGGTDSPLHF.

V gene TRBV2 combines with J gene TRBJ2-1; TRBD1 matches at 11 bases. CDR3 size: 15 residues. V gave up 4 bases and J gave up 6 bases; unmatched junction bases: 5. Germline V CDR1 and CDR2: SNHLY, FYNNEI. The chain's CDR3 is CASSVEDRGPNEQFF. CDR3 DNA: TGTGCCAGCAGTGTTGAGGACAGGGGGCCCAATGAGCAGTTCTTC.

The chain recombines TRBV12-5 with TRBJ2-7; TRBD1 might be the D (5 bases). Trimming removed 4 bases at V and 6 bases at J, with 13 bases between. The CDR3 totals 13 residues. The V gene's germline CDR1 is LGHNT and CDR2 FRNRAP. The chain's CDR3 is CASGSQGTTEQYF. The DNA for the CDR3 is TGTGCTAGTGGTTCCCAGGGAACAACCGAGCAGTACTTC.

CDR3 amino acids: CASSYPGGKDEQFF. The CDR3 DNA reads TGTGCCAGCAGTTACCCGGGAGGGAAGGATGAGCAGTTCTTC. The chain couples TRBV6-5 to TRBJ2-1; 8 nucleotides match TRBD2. The CDR3 has 14 residues. The germline CDR1 and CDR2 sequences are MNHEY and SVGAGI. With V trimmed by 2 bases and J by 8 bases, 5 bases remained unmatched.

The CDR3 DNA reads TGTGCCAGCAGTCGACAGCCCGGAGAAAAACTGTTTTTT. Its translation is CASSRQPGEKLFF. The gene calls are TRBV12-3 or TRBV12-4 and TRBJ1-4, with D tentatively TRBD1 (5 bases). The CDR3 runs to 13 residues. Trimming took off 5 bases at V and 8 bases at J, with 12 bases between the two ends.

The chain recombines TRBV6-4 with TRBJ1-2; no clear D. The germline V gene encodes CDR1 MRHNA and CDR2 SNTAGT. Trimming left V 0 bases short and J 8 bases short, with 10 bases between. The CDR3 spans 13 residues. CDR3 DNA: TGTGCCAGCAGTGACTCACGGGTAGGAGGCTACACCTTC. Encoded protein: CASSDSRVGGYTF.

This chain links TRBV5-4 with TRBJ2-7; 7 bases are shared with TRBD2. J was trimmed by 0 bases and V by 0 bases; bases with no gene match: 6. The CDR3 covers 16 residues. Germline CDR1 SGHNT, CDR2 YYREEE (reference sequence). CDR3: CASSLGTGGRSYEQYF. The CDR3 DNA reads as TGTGCCAGCAGCTTGGGAACGGGAGGCCGCTCCTACGAGCAGTACTTC.

The genes are TRBV11-2 and TRBJ1-5; D unclear. The CDR3 loop spans 15 amino acids. V lost 1 base, J lost 0 bases, and 7 bases lay in between. Germline lookup yields CDR1 SGHAT and CDR2 FQNNGV. The CDR3 sequence: CASSLVADSNQPQHF. CDR3 sequence (DNA): TGTGCCAGCAGCTTAGTGGCGGATAGCAATCAGCCCCAGCATTTT.

V usage is TRBV7-9 and J usage is TRBJ2-1; D is possibly TRBD2 (6 bases). Trimming took off 3 bases at V and 5 bases at J, with 11 bases between the two ends. The CDR3 sequence is 14 residues long. Germline CDR1 SEHNR, CDR2 FQNEAQ (reference sequence). CDR3 in amino acids: CASSLGLLDNEQFF. The DNA of the CDR3 is TGTGCCAGCAGCTTGGGACTTCTTGACAATGAGCAGTTCTTC.

The count of this clone is one. The CDR3 loop is CASSPGTFPASTDTQYF. In DNA form, the CDR3 reads TGTGCCAGCTCACCCGGGACATTTCCCGCTAGCACAGATACGCAGTATTTT. The chain uses TRBV18 and TRBJ2-3; D is perhaps TRBD1 (6 bases). The CDR3 loop spans 17 amino acids. The ends were cut back, 3 bases at V and 0 bases at J, with 16 bases in the middle. Germline CDR1 KGHSH, CDR2 LQKENI.